Listed here are 29 T cell receptor beta chains from one sample, sequenced in a study of tumor and adjacent non-tumor tissue in lung cancer. TCRbeta libraries were built with three rounds of nested PCR, modified from ARM-PCR. Each CDR3 protein is one row after TCRdb ran MiXCR on the multiplex PCR reads. The sample includes more than 75,000 distinct CDR3 sequences, less than 75% of them seen just once. The template was RNA from unsorted bulk tissue. Sample: lung tumor tissue. The receptor source for this set is a woman between 70 and 85 years old with non-small cell lung cancer.

This clonotype was detected a few times. Being one base from a much bigger clone, this may be a read error. The chain is built from TRBV6-1 and TRBJ1-2; tentatively, D is TRBD1 (5 bases). Trimming left V 6 bases short and J 3 bases short, with 14 bases between. This CDR3 region has 14 residues. The germline CDR1 and CDR2 sequences are MNHNS and SASEGT. CDR3 in DNA: TGTGCCAGCAGACACCCAGGGAGTGACTATGGCTACACCTTC. Encoded protein: CASRHPGSDYGYTF.

Turning to this clonotype: A read error may produce the germline difference seen at one junction end. V and J are TRBV28 and TRBJ2-7; the D is unclear. The length of the CDR3 is 13 residues. CDR1 MDHEN and CDR2 SYDVKM come from the germline V gene. CDR3 DNA sequence: TGTGTCAGCAATTTGGTGGATAGCTACGAGCAGTACTTC. It codes for CVSNLVDSYEQYF.

On this clonotype itself: Germline and junction disagree at one end, which may indicate a read error. V gene TRBV12-3 or TRBV12-4 combines with J gene TRBJ2-2, with 7 nucleotides matching TRBD1. CDR3 length: 15 amino acids. The CDR3 region is CTSSERQGGVRELFF. CDR3 nucleotides: TGTACCAGCAGCGAGAGACAGGGTGGAGTCAGGGAGCTGTTTTTT.

This clonotype has a handful of counts. The conserved closing phenylalanine or tryptophan is absent in this CDR3, likely reflecting a read error. The chain employs TRBV11-3 and TRBJ1-1, with D possibly being TRBD1 (6 bases). Germline CDR1 reads SGHNT; CDR2 reads YENEEA. This CDR3 has 15 residues. The CDR3 nucleotides are TGTGTCAGCAGCTTAGCCGGACAGTCGGGGACTGAAGCTTTCTTG. Translating it yields CVSSLAGQSGTEAFL.

Concerning this clonotype itself: The junction and the germline gene differ at one end; a read error may be behind it. The rearrangement uses TRBV29-1 and TRBJ2-7; 8 positions match TRBD1. Germline V gene lookup returns CDR1 SQVTM and CDR2 ANQGSEA. This CDR3 has 13 amino acids. CDR3 in amino acids: CSVGDRTPYEQYF. CDR3 bases: TGTAGCGTTGGGGACAGGACCCCCTACGAGCAGTACTTC.

J is TRBJ2-1 and V is TRBV28; D tentatively reads TRBD1 or TRBD2 (7 bases each). V lost 4 bases to trimming and J lost 0 bases, with 22 bases between them. Per germline, CDR1 MDHEN and CDR2 SYDVKM. The CDR3 loop spans 19 amino acids. The CDR3, as DNA: TGTGCCAGCAGTTCAGGGGGACTAACGGGATCGGGCTCCTACAATGAGCAGTTCTTC. This translates into CASSSGGLTGSGSYNEQFF.

With respect to this clonotype: A much larger clone differs by one base, so this may be a read error. The gene calls are TRBV28 and TRBJ2-1; D is possibly TRBD2 (5 bases). The ends were cut back, 4 bases at V and 8 bases at J, with 12 bases in the middle. Germline CDR1 and CDR2: MDHEN and SYDVKM. This CDR3 region has 13 residues. The DNA of the CDR3 is TGTGCCAGCAGTTCAAGAGGGCGCGATGAGCAGTTCTTC. Residues: CASSSRGRDEQFF. Based on the CDR3 plus reference TRBV28 and TRBJ2-1, the full variable domain is DVKVTQSSRYLVKRTGEKVFLECVQDMDHENMFWYRQDPGLGLRLIYFSYDVKMKEKGDIPEGYSVSREKKERFSLILESASTNQTSMYLCASSSRGRDEQFFGPGTRLTVL.

On this clonotype itself: A much larger clone differs from this one at a single base, so this may be a read error. The chain uses TRBV21-1 and TRBJ2-5; the table assigns TRBD2, which was not confirmed against the DNA. TRBV21-1 is termed a pseudogene. The CDR3 sequence is 20 residues long. In nucleotides, the CDR3 is TGTGCCAGCAGCGATGGGACTAGCGGGAGGAAGGATAAGCATTTGAAGACCCGGTACTTC. This translates into CASSDGTSGRKDKHLKTRYF.

The sample holds one count of this clonotype. Germline and junction disagree at one end, which may indicate a read error. V is TRBV29-1 and J is TRBJ2-5; perhaps TRBD1 as D (6 bases). The V gene's germline CDR1 is SQVTM and CDR2 ANQGSEA. The CDR3 totals 13 residues. Written as DNA, the CDR3 is TGCAGCGTTCGGGACATGTACCAAGAGACCCAGTATTTC. It is translated as CSVRDMYQETQYF.

This clonotype was seen repeatedly, ten times or more. J is TRBJ2-7 and V is TRBV28; D is undetermined. The CDR3 is 13 amino acids. Per germline, CDR1 MDHEN and CDR2 SYDVKM. V lost 6 bases to trimming and J lost 6 bases, with 15 bases between them. CDR3 coding DNA: TGTGCCAGCAGCCCCCAGGCTAGTCTCGAGCAGTACTTC. This gives the protein CASSPQASLEQYF.

This clonotype was seen a few times. A read error may be the cause here, since a much bigger clone is one base away. The rearrangement joins TRBV11-2 to TRBJ2-1; 8 bases line up with TRBD1. V was pared by 1 base and J by 15 bases, with 11 bases of the junction left unmatched. In germline, CDR1 is SGHAT, CDR2 FQNNGV. The CDR3 consists of 14 residues. In DNA, the CDR3 is TGTGCCAGCAGCTTAGGGAGCAGGGGGCGAGGGCTGTTCTTC. Amino acids: CASSLGSRGRGLFF.

This clonotype was recorded once. One end of the junction fails to match germline, which may point to a read error. The chain joins TRBV29-1 to TRBJ2-5; D uncertain. This CDR3 has 14 residues. Germline CDR1 is SQVTM and CDR2 is ANQGSEA. In DNA form, the CDR3 reads TGCAGCGTTGTGGCGACACAACTTCGAGAGACTCAGTGCTTC. This sequence encodes CSVVATQLRETQCF.

Comment on this clonotype: Mismatch with germline at one junction end may stem from a read error. The chain combines TRBV28 with TRBJ2-5; D gene unclear. This CDR3 spans 15 amino acids. The V gene's germline CDR1 is MDHEN and CDR2 SYDVKM. The CDR3 here is CAISPSEFRKETQYF. As DNA, the CDR3 is TGCGCCATCAGTCCCTCCGAGTTCCGAAAAGAGACCCAGTACTTC.

A remark on this clonotype: At one boundary the junction diverges from the germline segment, which might be a read error. The V and J genes are TRBV4-2 and TRBJ2-1, with 10 bases identical to TRBD2. CDR3 size: 17 residues. Germline V gene data show CDR1 as LGHNA and CDR2 as YNFKEQ. The CDR3: CASSSEAGLASYNEQLF. The CDR3 bases are TGTGCCAGCAGCTCAGAGGCGGGACTAGCGTCTTACAATGAGCAGTTATTC.

With respect to this clonotype: At one end, the junction sequence differs from germline, possibly due to a read error. The chain combines TRBV2 with TRBJ2-7; D may be TRBD2 (6 bases). The V gene's germline CDR1 is SNHLY and CDR2 FYNNEI. CDR3 length: 11 amino acids. The chain's CDR3 is CVSRSGYEQYF. Here the CDR3 DNA reads TGTGTCAGCAGGAGCGGGTACGAGCAGTACTTC.

This clonotype came up once. At one end, the junction sequence differs from germline, possibly due to a read error. This chain links TRBV7-2 with TRBJ2-1; D ambiguous. Germline CDR1 and CDR2: SGHTA and FQGNSA. The CDR3 contains 12 residues. CDR3 nucleotide sequence: TGTGCCAGCAGCTTAGGAGGTAATGAGAAGTTCTTC. It specifies CASSLGGNEKFF.

This clonotype was detected many times. The V gene is TRBV14, the J gene TRBJ2-7; 7 bases fit TRBD2. There are 12 residues in the CDR3. Trimming at V came to 4 bases and at J to 5 bases, leaving 2 bases not matched to a gene. Germline lookup yields CDR1 SGHDN and CDR2 FVKESK. DNA for the CDR3: TGTGCCAGCAGCCTGGGGACTAACGAGCAGTACTTC. Amino acids: CASSLGTNEQYF.

This clonotype has a single count. Mismatch with germline at one junction end may stem from a read error. The chain joins TRBV6-5 to TRBJ1-1, with 7 bases identical to TRBD1. The CDR3 is 17 amino acids. CDR1 and CDR2 from the germline V gene are MNHEY and SVGAGI. The CDR3 sequence is CASRPTTGECWNTEAFF. The CDR3 DNA is TGTGCCAGCAGGCCAACAACAGGGGAATGTTGGAACACTGAAGCCTTCTTT.

With respect to this clonotype: A read error may explain this, as a much larger clone is one base away. V gene TRBV5-1 combines with J gene TRBJ1-6; unclear D gene. The CDR3 loop spans 15 amino acids. Germline V gene data show CDR1 as SGHRS and CDR2 as YFSETQ. The CDR3 here is CASSLGYSDNSLLHF. The CDR3 nucleotides are TGCGCCAGCAGCTTGGGATACAGCGATAATTCACTCCTCCACTTT.

This clonotype was found a few times. A much larger clone lies one base from this, so it may be a read error. This sequence joins TRBV12-3 or TRBV12-4 and TRBJ2-1; tentatively, D is TRBD1 or TRBD2 (5 bases each). There are 15 residues in the CDR3. DNA of the CDR3: TGTGCCAGCAGTTTTCCCACAGCCCGGGGCAATAAGCAGTTCTTC. This gives the protein CASSFPTARGNKQFF.

This chain uses TRBV7-8 with TRBJ1-6, with D maybe TRBD1 (5 bases). CDR1 is SGHVS, CDR2 FQNEAQ, per germline. The CDR3 contains 16 residues. Trimming left V 10 bases short and J 3 bases short, with 19 bases between. In DNA form, the CDR3 reads TGTGCCATCAGGTCCGGGGCAGTGCACTATAATTCACCCCTCCACTTT. This gives the protein CAIRSGAVHYNSPLHF.

The chain is built from TRBV7-9 and TRBJ2-1; D may be TRBD2 (5 bases). V lost 1 base and J 12 bases, leaving 13 bases between the germline ends. This CDR3 spans 13 amino acids. CDR1 SEHNR and CDR2 FQNEAQ come from the germline V gene (reference sequence). The CDR3 spells CASSLGASFGQFF. CDR3 bases: TGTGCCAGCAGCTTAGGGGCTAGCTTTGGGCAGTTCTTC.

Comments on this clonotype: One junction end disagrees with the germline gene, perhaps due to a read error. V and J are TRBV4-1 and TRBJ1-1; D gene unclear. Germline CDR1 and CDR2: MGHRA and YSYEKL. This CDR3 spans 14 amino acids. The CDR3 DNA reads TGCGCCAGCGGTACCCGGACTGAGAACACTGGAGCTTTCTTT. This encodes CASGTRTENTGAFF.

A remark on this clonotype: An end of the junction differs from the germline gene, which may be a read error. The chain carries TRBV11-1 and TRBJ2-1; a weak D match, TRBD2 (5 bases). The CDR3 spans 12 residues. Looked up from germline, CDR1 is SGHAT and CDR2 is FQDESV (reference sequence). The CDR3 coding sequence is TGTGCCAGCAGCCTACTAGGAACCATGCCACGGTTC. Amino acid sequence: CASSLLGTMPRF.

The chain links TRBV4-1 to TRBJ2-5, with TRBD2 matching over 7 bases. The CDR3 spans 20 residues. CDR1 MGHRA and CDR2 YSYEKL come from the germline V gene. With 1 base clipped from V and 5 bases from J, the junction kept 22 bases outside the gene matches. The CDR3 loop is CASSQGRGPAGNVGQETQYF. CDR3 bases: TGCGCCAGCAGCCAAGGGAGAGGCCCAGCGGGAAATGTTGGCCAGGAGACCCAGTACTTC.

About this clonotype: An end of the junction differs from the germline gene, which may be a read error. The chain joins TRBV7-3 to TRBJ2-2; D may be TRBD2 (5 bases). CDR1 and CDR2 from the germline V gene are SGHTA and FQGTGA. This CDR3 comprises 13 residues. Here the CDR3 DNA reads TGTGCCAGCAGCTTAATGAACACCGGGGAGCTGTTTTTC. Translated, it gives CASSLMNTGELFF. Using reference TRBV7-3 and TRBJ2-2 for the parts outside the CDR3, the full variable domain is GAGVSQTPSNKVTEKGKYVELRCDPISGHTALYWYRQSLGQGPEFLIYFQGTGAADDSGLPNDRFFAVRPEGSVSTLKIQRTERGDSAVYLCASSLMNTGELFFGEGSRLTVL.

As concerns this clonotype: The CDR3 carries no conserved terminal phenylalanine or tryptophan, so it likely arises from a read error. Because the CDR3's place on the DNA is in doubt, the DNA is left out and the CDR3 is given as listed by TCRdb. CDR3: CASSLASGSYNEQFL. The chain uses TRBV11-3 and TRBJ2-1; the table's TRBD2 call for D was not verified on the DNA. Germline CDR1 reads SGHNT; CDR2 reads YENEEA. The CDR3 contains 15 residues when both ends are counted.

With respect to this clonotype: A much larger clone sits a single nucleotide away, making a read error possible. A read error is likely, as this CDR3 ends without the conserved phenylalanine or tryptophan. The V call is TRBV12-3 or TRBV12-4, the J call TRBJ2-7; TRBD1 is a possible D gene (5 bases). This CDR3 has 19 residues. Trimming took off 5 bases at V and 3 bases at J, with 29 bases between the two ends. CDR3 sequence reads: CASSRSPRIGAESDYEQYL. The CDR3 nucleotides read TGTGCCAGCAGTCGCTCCCCTAGAATTGGGGCAGAAAGTGACTACGAGCAGTACTTA.

With respect to this clonotype: At one of its ends the junction is not consistent with the germline gene, which may arise from a read error. The chain joins TRBV12-3 or TRBV12-4 to TRBJ2-1; D uncertain. The CDR3 runs to 15 residues. CDR3 protein: CASSRPESSYNEQLF. The CDR3 region has the DNA TGTGCGAGCAGTCGCCCTGAGAGCTCCTACAATGAGCAGCTCTTC.